The 17 T cell receptor beta chains presented below share a single source sample, sequenced in a study of blood T cells in healthy people across ages (dated by TCRdb to between 2015 and 2016). The library was made by 5' RACE. Instrument used: Illumina HiSeq 2500. The second PCR ran for about 6 to 11 cycles and used a J-beta primer mix along with a sample-barcoded 5' primer. TCRdb reprocessed the public reads (quality trimming at Q25 with fastp, clone calling with MiXCR) and kept in-frame beta chains. Rows matching on CDR3 protein sequence are summarized as one entry with the most common DNA and genes. This sample gives 1.5 million to 2 million distinct CDR3 sequences in total; roughly 49% of them show up just once. 2.1% of the sample belongs to the ten largest clones. The sequenced sample consisted of blood. Receptor source: a woman aged 40 to 55 in good health.

As for this clonotype: A clone one base away is much larger, so this may be a read error. V is TRBV29-1 and J is TRBJ1-2; 8 bases agree with TRBD1. The germline V gene has CDR1 SQVTM and CDR2 ANQGSEA. Trimming at V came to 3 bases and at J to 2 bases, leaving 2 bases not matched to a gene. The CDR3 is 13 amino acids. The CDR3: CSVEGQANYGYTF. DNA for the CDR3: TGCAGCGTTGAGGGACAGGCCAACTATGGCTACACCTTC.

The chain uses TRBV6-2 or TRBV6-3 and TRBJ2-7, with D hard to call. The CDR3 loop spans 12 amino acids. Germline lookup yields CDR1 MNHEY and CDR2 SVGEGT. With 6 bases removed from V and 10 bases from J, the gap between germline ends came to 16 bases. The CDR3 DNA reads as TGTGCCAGCAGATCGCCCGGACGAACCCAGTACTTC. As protein: CASRSPGRTQYF.

This clonotype occurred a few times. The chain uses TRBV27 and TRBJ2-6; 9 nucleotides match TRBD1. V was clipped by 5 bases and J by 2 bases; unmatched bases: 4. The CDR3 consists of 16 residues. Germline lookup yields CDR1 MNHEY and CDR2 SMNVEV (reference sequence). The CDR3, as DNA: TGTGCCAGCAGTCGGGACAGGGTGACTGGGGCCAACGTCCTGACTTTC. This codes for CASSRDRVTGANVLTF. Drawing the rest from reference TRBV27 and TRBJ2-6, the complete variable domain is EAQVTQNPRYLITVTGKKLTVTCSQNMNHEYMSWYRQDPGLGLRQIYYSMNVEVTDKGDVPEGYKVSRKEKRNFPLILESPSPNQTSLYFCASSRDRVTGANVLTFGAGSRLTVL.

The rearrangement links TRBV6-1 to TRBJ2-4; 11 nucleotides match TRBD2. The length of the CDR3 is 15 residues. V lost 5 bases to trimming and J lost 5 bases; unmatched junction nucleotides: 5. The germline V gene encodes CDR1 MNHNS and CDR2 SASEGT. CDR3 sequence: CASSSSGGGENIQYF. The CDR3 DNA follows: TGTGCCAGCAGTAGTAGCGGGGGGGGCGAAAACATTCAGTACTTC.

This chain uses TRBV10-3 with TRBJ2-7, with D maybe TRBD1 (6 bases). The length of the CDR3 is 13 residues. Germline assignment: CDR1 ENHRY and CDR2 SYGVKD. V lost 4 bases to trimming and J lost 4 bases, with 11 bases between them. CDR3 amino acids: CAISGTEGYEQYV. In DNA form, the CDR3 reads TGTGCCATCAGTGGGACAGAGGGATACGAGCAGTACGTC.

The chain joins TRBV5-5 to TRBJ2-7; 8 bases are a match to TRBD2. The CDR3 is made up of 15 amino acids. Looked up from germline, CDR1 is SGHKS and CDR2 is YYEKEE (reference sequence). The V segment lost 1 base and the J segment 4 bases; nucleotides outside the gene matches: 7. The CDR3 sequence: CASSLYGGGSYEQYF. In nucleotides, the CDR3 is TGTGCCAGCAGCTTGTATGGCGGGGGGTCATACGAGCAGTACTTC.

The chain joins TRBV5-1 to TRBJ2-3; no definite D call. The CDR3 is 15 amino acids. Trimming removed 2 bases from V and 2 bases from J, with 12 bases in between. Germline V lookup: CDR1 SGHRS, CDR2 YFSETQ. This CDR3 reads CASSFFLLATDTQYF. The CDR3 region has the DNA TGCGCCAGCAGCTTCTTTTTACTGGCCACAGATACGCAGTATTTT.

The CDR3 nucleotides are TGTGCCAGCAGTTTAGTAGAGGTTTTCAACGAGCAGTACTTC. It encodes CASSLVEVFNEQYF. The V and J genes are TRBV28 and TRBJ2-4, with D unclear. The closer fit of TRBJ2-7 to the DNA end suggests the J call may be wrong. This CDR3 has 14 residues. Germline V CDR1 and CDR2: MDHEN, SYDVKM.

The chain combines TRBV15 with TRBJ1-1; 10 nucleotides match TRBD1. This CDR3 has 14 residues. CDR1 is LNHNV, CDR2 YYDKDF, per germline (reference sequence). J lost 10 bases, V lost 1 base, and 6 bases had no gene match. As DNA, the CDR3 is TGTGCCACCAGCAGAGGCGCAGGGGACAGGGGAGCTTTCTTT. Encoded protein: CATSRGAGDRGAFF.

Note on this clonotype: Mismatch with germline at one junction end may stem from a read error. The chain carries TRBV5-1 and TRBJ2-3; D unclear. CDR3 length: 16 amino acids. Germline V gene lookup returns CDR1 SGHRS and CDR2 YFSETQ. The CDR3 loop is CAGSPWLRTSTDTQYF. In DNA, the CDR3 is TGCGCCGGCAGCCCTTGGTTGCGTACGAGCACAGATACGCAGTATTTT.

In its sample, this clonotype was seen a few times. The V and J genes are TRBV27 and TRBJ2-3, with D perhaps given as TRBD1 or TRBD2 (6 bases each). Trimming took 2 bases from V and 3 from J, leaving 18 bases between them. The CDR3 loop spans 17 amino acids. The germline CDR1 and CDR2 sequences are MNHEY and SMNVEV (reference sequence). Here the CDR3 reads CASSLGAYGGLTDTQYF. The DNA of the CDR3 is TGTGCCAGCAGTTTAGGGGCCTACGGGGGCCTAACAGATACGCAGTATTTT.

This clonotype turned up a few times. The chain couples TRBV5-1 to TRBJ1-2; 7 bases line up with TRBD1. This CDR3 is built from 15 residues. Trimming at V came to 4 bases and at J to 2 bases, leaving 8 bases not matched to a gene. CDR1 and CDR2 from the germline V gene are SGHRS and YFSETQ. The CDR3 DNA sequence: TGCGCCAGCAGCGTAACGGGACAGATGAACTATGGCTACACCTTC. Its protein product is CASSVTGQMNYGYTF.

The chain is built from TRBV11-2 and TRBJ2-1, with 12 bases fitting TRBD1. This CDR3 contains 16 residues. Germline assignment: CDR1 SGHAT and CDR2 FQNNGV. The ends lost 1 base at V and 8 bases at J; junction bases unmatched: 6. The CDR3 region has the DNA TGTGCCAGCAGCTTAGTGCGGGACAGGGGGCTCCATGAGCAGTTCTTC. It translates to CASSLVRDRGLHEQFF.

The rearrangement links TRBV2 to TRBJ2-3; 9 positions agree with TRBD1. Germline V gene lookup returns CDR1 SNHLY and CDR2 FYNNEI. Germline trimming cut 7 bases from V and 0 bases from J; bases unmatched to any gene: 11. The CDR3 runs to 17 residues. The CDR3 DNA is TGTGCCAGCACCGCGCCCGGACAGGGGTCGAGCACAGATACGCAGTATTTT. Amino acids: CASTAPGQGSSTDTQYF.

The sample holds many counts of this clonotype. The gene calls are TRBV20-1 and TRBJ2-3, with 9 bases fitting TRBD2. Germline trimming cut 5 bases from V and 1 base from J; bases unmatched to any gene: 4. There are 14 residues in the CDR3. CDR1 DFQATT and CDR2 SNEGSKA come from the germline V gene (reference sequence). This chain's CDR3 is CSAPLAGGTDTQYF. CDR3 in DNA: TGCAGTGCTCCTTTAGCGGGGGGCACAGATACGCAGTATTTT.

This clonotype has just a few counts. In nucleotides, the CDR3 is TGTGCCAGCAGCGCTCTGCGCACAGATACGCAGTATTTT. Translation: CASSALRTDTQYF. The rearrangement joins TRBV9 to TRBJ2-3; D ambiguous. V dropped 3 bases and J dropped 1 base, with 6 bases sitting between them. The CDR3 runs 13 residues. Germline lookup yields CDR1 SGDLS and CDR2 YYNGEE. Filled out from reference TRBV9 and TRBJ2-3, the complete variable domain reads DSGVTQTPKHLITATGQRVTLRCSPRSGDLSVYWYQQSLDQGLQFLIQYYNGEERAKGNILERFSAQQFPDLHSELNLSSLELGDSALYFCASSALRTDTQYFGPGTRLTVL.

The rearrangement uses TRBV5-1 and TRBJ2-5, with D hard to call. The CDR3 is 18 amino acids. Germline lookup yields CDR1 SGHRS and CDR2 YFSETQ. V was trimmed by 0 bases and J by 11 bases, leaving 29 bases between them. The CDR3 reads CASSLGALRPRPYNEQYF. In DNA, the CDR3 is TGCGCCAGCAGCTTGGGTGCGCTCCGCCCCCGGCCTTACAATGAGCAGTACTTC. The variable domain in full, completed from reference TRBV5-1 and TRBJ2-5, reads KAGVTQTPRYLIKTRGQQVTLSCSPISGHRSVSWYQQTPGQGLQFLFEYFSETQRNKGNFPGRFSGRQFSNSRSEMNVSTLELGDSALYLCASSLGALRPRPYNEQYFGPGTRLLVL.